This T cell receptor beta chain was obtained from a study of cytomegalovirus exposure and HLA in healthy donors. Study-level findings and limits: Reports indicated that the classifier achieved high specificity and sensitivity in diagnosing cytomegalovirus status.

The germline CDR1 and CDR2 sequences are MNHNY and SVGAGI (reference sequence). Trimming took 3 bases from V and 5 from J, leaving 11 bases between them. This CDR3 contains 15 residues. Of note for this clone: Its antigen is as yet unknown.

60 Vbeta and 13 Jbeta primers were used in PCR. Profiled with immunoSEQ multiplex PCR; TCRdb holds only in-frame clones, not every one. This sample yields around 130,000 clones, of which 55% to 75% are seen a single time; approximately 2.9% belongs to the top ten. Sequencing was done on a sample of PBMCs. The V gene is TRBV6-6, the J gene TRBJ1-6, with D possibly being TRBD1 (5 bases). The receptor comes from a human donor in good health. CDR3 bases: TGTGCCAGCAGTTATGGCCAGGGAAATAATTCACCCCTCCACTTT. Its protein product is CASSYGQGNNSPLHF.